Sequencing of this T cell receptor (beta chain) was carried out in a study of identifying expanded T cells in peripheral blood. The CDR3 loop spans 16 amino acids. Germline values: CDR1 SGHDT, CDR2 YYEEEE. V lost 1 base and J 1 base, leaving 15 bases between the germline ends. Notes on the study in general: Across healthy donors, higher total template counts meant significantly greater roughly two-week count variance. Approximately 1.1 clones differed between technical replicates, versus approximately 17 and 20 over time.

Notes on this clone: Its target is unknown.

TCRdb's table, derived via immunoSEQ multiplex PCR, lists solely in-frame clones and lacks some. This table holds roughly 96,000 clones, roughly 90% found once. Collection occurred without any documented infections or immune events in donors. J is TRBJ2-7 and V is TRBV5-6, with D possibly being TRBD2 (5 bases). This TCR came from a person aged 18 to 70 in good health. Sequencing was carried out using blood. CDR3 protein: CASSLSGGSQSYEQYF. CDR3 nucleotide sequence: TGTGCCAGCAGCTTGTCTGGCGGGTCGCAATCCTACGAGCAGTACTTC.